Each of the 15 T cell receptor beta chains below was sequenced from the same sample in a study of post-analysis software for immune sequencing data. Study-level results: Included in a set of roughly five TRBV segments more frequent in patients than controls were TRBV5-6, TRBV5-1 and TRBV20-1.

Unique molecular identifiers were present in the TCR beta cDNA libraries. TCRdb reanalysed the PCR reads using MiXCR and keeps one entry per CDR3 protein. The table includes 380,000 or so distinct CDR3 sequences, roughly 35% detected once. Antigen specificity for these receptors is unknown. Sequencing was performed on blood. Every receptor here comes from a girl under 18 with multiple sclerosis.

Turning to this clonotype: A much larger clone differs by one base, so this may be a read error. The chain is built from TRBV7-2 and TRBJ2-1; D is uncertain. CDR3 length: 13 residues. The germline V gene has CDR1 SGHTA and CDR2 FQGNSA. The CDR3 region has the DNA TGTGCCGGCAGCTTTCAGTTAGTCAATGAGCAGTTCTTC. It is translated as CAGSFQLVNEQFF.

In its sample, this clonotype was seen a few times. This sequence joins TRBV6-6 and TRBJ2-7; 7 bases agree with TRBD1. Germline V gene data show CDR1 as MNHNY and CDR2 as SVGAGI (reference sequence). The CDR3 spans 14 residues. V shed 0 bases, J shed 1 base, and the junction held 0 bases outside the gene matches. CDR3: CASSYSDRSYEQYF. Written as DNA, the CDR3 is TGTGCCAGCAGTTACTCGGACAGGTCCTACGAGCAGTACTTC.

This clonotype was seen just once. This chain connects TRBV30 to TRBJ1-1, with D possibly TRBD1 on 5 matching bases. The CDR3 runs 14 residues. Germline CDR1 and CDR2: GTSNPN and SVGIG (reference sequence). V was cut by 1 base and J by 3 bases, with 12 bases left in between. CDR3 sequence: CAWSGGTGDTEAFF. DNA for the CDR3: TGTGCCTGGAGTGGGGGGACGGGAGACACTGAAGCTTTCTTT.

This clonotype was observed a few times. For the CDR3, the DNA is TGCGCCAGCAGCTCGCGAGGCCGGACGGAGATAGGTGGCTACACCTTC. Translated, it gives CASSSRGRTEIGGYTF. The chain carries TRBV5-1 and TRBJ1-2; no reliable D call. There are 16 residues in the CDR3. Trimming pared 3 bases from V and 7 bases from J, leaving 22 bases between. In germline, CDR1 is SGHRS, CDR2 YFSETQ.

This clonotype was counted many times. The V gene is TRBV5-5, the J gene TRBJ2-4; the match to TRBD1 covers 7 bases. The CDR3 spans 15 residues. J gave up 6 bases and V 2 bases, and 8 bases lay outside the gene matches. CDR1 is SGHKS, CDR2 YYEKEE, per germline (reference sequence). The CDR3 protein is CASSFTPGQSNIQYF. The CDR3 bases are TGTGCCAGCAGCTTTACCCCGGGACAGTCAAACATTCAGTACTTC.

This rearrangement joins TRBV12-3 or TRBV12-4 to TRBJ2-5; D is ambiguous. The V end was cut by 5 bases, the J end by 0 bases, with 10 bases between. The CDR3 runs 14 residues. For the CDR3, the DNA is TGTGCCAGCAGTCGTCTGGGGTACCAAGAGACCCAGTACTTC. Protein sequence: CASSRLGYQETQYF.

The CDR3 DNA sequence: TGCGCCAGCAGCCAAGGCGGGGGCTCCTACGAGCAGTACTTC. Translating gives CASSQGGGSYEQYF. The chain combines TRBV4-1 with TRBJ2-7, with 7 bases lining up with TRBD2. The V gene's germline CDR1 is MGHRA and CDR2 YSYEKL. The V gene end was trimmed by 1 base and the J gene end by 0 bases; junction bases not matched to a gene: 0. The CDR3 spans 14 residues.

The rearrangement uses TRBV14 and TRBJ2-5, with D hard to call. Per germline, CDR1 SGHDN and CDR2 FVKESK. The CDR3 runs to 14 residues. V lost 0 bases and J lost 2, with 7 bases in between. In DNA form, the CDR3 reads TGTGCCAGCAGCCAAGATCATTGGCAAGAGACCCAGTACTTC. It translates to CASSQDHWQETQYF.

This clonotype was seen a few times. V gene TRBV6-1 combines with J gene TRBJ1-2, with D unresolved. Germline CDR1 is MNHNS and CDR2 is SASEGT. The V gene lost 1 base and the J gene lost 7 bases, with 16 bases spanning the gap. This CDR3 has 15 residues. CDR3 sequence: CASSEVNLVLGGYTF. The CDR3 region has the DNA TGTGCCAGCAGTGAAGTCAACTTAGTTTTAGGTGGCTACACCTTC.

The CDR3 spells CSARGLSDTQYF. CDR3 DNA: TGCAGTGCTAGAGGGCTTTCAGATACGCAGTATTTT. The chain links TRBV20-1 to TRBJ2-3; D call uncertain. The V gene lost 1 base and the J gene lost 4 bases, with 6 bases spanning the gap. The CDR3 loop spans 12 amino acids. In germline, CDR1 is DFQATT, CDR2 SNEGSKA (reference sequence).

The chain combines TRBV2 with TRBJ2-5; 10 bases map to TRBD1. Judging by the DNA end, TRBJ2-7 fits better; the J call may be wrong. The CDR3 covers 18 residues. The germline CDR1 and CDR2 sequences are SNHLY and FYNNEI. CDR3 region: CASSGLGDRDRGSYEQYF. CDR3 DNA: TGTGCCAGCAGTGGTTTGGGAGACCGGGACAGGGGAAGCTACGAGCAGTACTTC.

This clonotype was recorded once. The chain links TRBV12-3 or TRBV12-4 to TRBJ1-4; TRBD1 is a possible D gene (5 bases). The CDR3 is 16 residues long. The V end was cut by 6 bases, the J end by 0 bases, with 14 bases between. CDR3 protein: CASRSGQSATNEKLFF. CDR3 bases: TGTGCCAGCAGGTCAGGGCAAAGTGCAACTAATGAAAAACTGTTTTTT.

The chain is built from TRBV7-9 and TRBJ1-2, with D possibly matching TRBD1 (5 bases). The CDR3 has 14 residues. Deletions cut 1 base from V and 4 bases from J, with 10 bases between. Germline assignment: CDR1 SEHNR and CDR2 FQNEAQ (reference sequence). The CDR3 spells CASSLEGTTYGYTF. Written as DNA, the CDR3 is TGTGCCAGCAGCTTAGAAGGGACGACCTATGGCTACACCTTC.

This clonotype turned up a few times. V and J are TRBV7-9 and TRBJ1-1, with D possibly TRBD1 on 5 matching bases. Germline loops: CDR1 SEHNR, CDR2 FQNEAQ (reference sequence). The CDR3 loop spans 14 amino acids. Trimming took off 1 base at V and 4 bases at J, with 10 bases between the two ends. The CDR3: CASSLGTSFTEAFF. The CDR3 DNA reads as TGTGCCAGCAGCTTAGGGACATCATTCACTGAAGCTTTCTTT.

The V call is TRBV6-5, the J call TRBJ2-5, with TRBD1 identical over 8 bases. The DNA end is a closer match to TRBJ2-7, so the J assignment may be wrong. Per germline, CDR1 MNHEY and CDR2 SVGAGI. The CDR3 has 14 residues. The chain's CDR3 is CASSQSGGGNEQYF. CDR3 bases: TGTGCCAGCAGCCAGTCAGGGGGCGGGAACGAGCAGTACTTC.